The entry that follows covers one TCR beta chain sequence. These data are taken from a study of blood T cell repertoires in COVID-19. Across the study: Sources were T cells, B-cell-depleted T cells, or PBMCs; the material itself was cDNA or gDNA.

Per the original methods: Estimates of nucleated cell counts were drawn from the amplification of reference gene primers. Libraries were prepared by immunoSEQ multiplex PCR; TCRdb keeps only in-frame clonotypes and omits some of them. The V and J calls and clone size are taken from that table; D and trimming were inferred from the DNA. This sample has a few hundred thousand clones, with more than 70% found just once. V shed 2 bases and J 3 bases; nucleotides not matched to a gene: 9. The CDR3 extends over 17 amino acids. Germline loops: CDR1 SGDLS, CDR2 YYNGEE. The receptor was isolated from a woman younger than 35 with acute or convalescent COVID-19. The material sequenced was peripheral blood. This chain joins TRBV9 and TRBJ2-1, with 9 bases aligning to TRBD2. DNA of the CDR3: TGTGCCAGCAGCGTCGCGGGAGGGCCGTGGGACTACAATGAGCAGTTCTTC. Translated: CASSVAGGPWDYNEQFF.